The 8 T cell receptor beta chains below all came from one sample that was sequenced in a study of blood T cell repertoires in COVID-19. Libraries were prepared by immunoSEQ multiplex PCR; TCRdb keeps only in-frame clonotypes and omits some of them. The data show about 110,000 clones, roughly 70% seen once. The sample comprised peripheral blood. Receptors were obtained from a woman aged 40 to 50 with acute or convalescent COVID-19.

The table lists this clone with a few counts. V is TRBV2 and J is TRBJ2-7, with D hard to call. Between the trimmed V and J ends, which lost 7 bases and 6 bases, there was a span of 10 bases. The CDR3 extends over 11 amino acids. CDR1 and CDR2 (germline): SNHLY, FYNNEI. CDR3 nucleotide sequence: TGTGCCAGCAACCGAGCTGGCGAGCAGTACTTC. Translating it yields CASNRAGEQYF.

This clone was observed many times. V and J are TRBV6-5 and TRBJ1-1; TRBD1 agrees at 8 bases. Trimming at V came to 5 bases and at J to 4 bases, leaving 9 bases not matched to a gene. The CDR3 length is 15 residues. The germline CDR1 and CDR2 sequences are MNHEY and SVGAGI. CDR3 amino acids: CASSPLDRAGTEAFF. The CDR3 DNA follows: TGTGCCAGCAGTCCTTTGGACAGGGCGGGCACTGAAGCTTTCTTT.

For this clone: Possible read error: a much larger clone is one base away. The chain uses TRBV11-3 and TRBJ2-3; D remains ambiguous. CDR1 is SGHNT, CDR2 YENEEA, per germline. The V end was cut by 5 bases, the J end by 2 bases, with 5 bases between. The CDR3 consists of 12 residues. CDR3 sequence: CASSADTDTQYF. For the CDR3, the DNA is TGTGCCAGCAGCGCAGACACAGATACGCAGTATTTT.

V is TRBV7-2 and J is TRBJ1-2, with D perhaps matching TRBD1 (6 bases). The CDR3 runs 16 residues. Per the germline V gene, CDR1 is SGHTA and CDR2 is FQGNSA. Between the trimmed V and J ends, which lost 1 base and 0 bases, there was a span of 12 bases. CDR3 sequence (DNA): TGTGCCAGCAGCTTAGACCGGACAGTAGCTAACTATGGCTACACCTTC. It is translated as CASSLDRTVANYGYTF.

This chain joins TRBV10-3 and TRBJ2-2; perhaps TRBD2 as D (7 bases). The ends were cut back, 2 bases at V and 3 bases at J, with 13 bases in the middle. Germline CDR1 and CDR2: ENHRY and SYGVKD. This CDR3 is 16 amino acids long. The CDR3 DNA follows: TGTGCCATCAGTGAGACGGGGGGCTGGGACACCGGGGAGCTGTTTTTT. This encodes CAISETGGWDTGELFF.

This clone was seen at least ten times. J is TRBJ2-1 and V is TRBV4-1; 11 bases agree with TRBD2. The V gene's germline CDR1 is MGHRA and CDR2 YSYEKL. The length of the CDR3 is 17 residues. Germline trimming cut 3 bases from V and 5 bases from J; bases unmatched to any gene: 9. The CDR3, as DNA: TGCGCCAGCAGCCAGATAGCGGGGGGGCTGCTCGACAATGAGCAGTTCTTC. Encoded protein: CASSQIAGGLLDNEQFF.

Only a few counts were recorded for this clone. J is TRBJ1-2 and V is TRBV18, with a tentative D call TRBD1 (5 bases). Per germline, CDR1 KGHSH and CDR2 LQKENI. The CDR3 consists of 12 residues. Trimming removed 10 bases from V and 2 bases from J, with 11 bases in between. The CDR3 bases are TGTGCCACATCAGGGCTAAACTATGGCTACACCTTC. Protein product: CATSGLNYGYTF.

This clone was picked up a small number of times. CDR3 sequence: CASTSRSQAGELFF. As DNA, the CDR3 is TGTGCCAGCACCTCTCGTTCCCAGGCCGGGGAGCTGTTTTTT. The V and J genes are TRBV7-2 and TRBJ2-2; D ambiguous. The CDR3 sequence is 14 residues long. Germline values: CDR1 SGHTA, CDR2 FQGNSA. V lost 7 bases to trimming and J lost 6 bases, with 15 bases between them. Full variable domain (outside the CDR3, taken from reference TRBV7-2 and TRBJ2-2): GAGVSQSPSNKVTEKGKDVELRCDPISGHTALYWYRQSLGQGLEFLIYFQGNSAPDKSGLPSDRFSAERTGGSVSTLTIQRTQQEDSAVYLCASTSRSQAGELFFGEGSRLTVL.